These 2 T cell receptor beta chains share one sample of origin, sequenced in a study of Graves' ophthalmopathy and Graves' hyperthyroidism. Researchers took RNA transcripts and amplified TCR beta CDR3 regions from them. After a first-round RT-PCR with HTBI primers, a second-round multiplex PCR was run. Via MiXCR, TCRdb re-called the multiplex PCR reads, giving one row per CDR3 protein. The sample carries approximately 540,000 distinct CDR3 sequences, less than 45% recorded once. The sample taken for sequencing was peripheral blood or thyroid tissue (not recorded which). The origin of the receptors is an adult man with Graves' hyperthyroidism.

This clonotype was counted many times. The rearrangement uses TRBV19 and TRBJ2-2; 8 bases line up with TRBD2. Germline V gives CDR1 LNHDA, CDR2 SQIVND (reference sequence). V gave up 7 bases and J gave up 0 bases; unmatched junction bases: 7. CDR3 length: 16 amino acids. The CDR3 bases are TGTGCCAGTACCAGGACTAGCTCCGCGAACACCGGGGAGCTGTTTTTT. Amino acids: CASTRTSSANTGELFF.

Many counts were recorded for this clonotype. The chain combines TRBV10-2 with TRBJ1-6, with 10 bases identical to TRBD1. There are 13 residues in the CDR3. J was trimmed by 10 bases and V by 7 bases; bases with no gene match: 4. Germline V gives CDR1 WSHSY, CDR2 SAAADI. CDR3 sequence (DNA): TGCGCCAGCATTAGGACAGGGGGATCACCCCTCCACTTT. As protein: CASIRTGGSPLHF.